This TCR beta chain is from a study of T-cell reconstitution after alpha-beta-depleted transplantation in children. TCRbeta library preparation incorporated unique molecular identifiers. TCRdb reprocessed the PCR reads with MiXCR, giving one entry per CDR3 protein. The data hold under 350,000 distinct CDR3 sequences, with more than 9% observed a single time. V was trimmed by 8 bases and J by 7 bases, leaving 20 bases between them. The CDR3 is 15 residues long. The clonotype was recovered from a human donor who donated a stem cell graft to a child with SCID. The specimen comprised PBMCs from the stem cell graft donor, sampled from the stem cell graft. This rearrangement joins TRBV12-3 or TRBV12-4 to TRBJ1-4, with a possible D match to TRBD1 (6 bases). CDR3 residues: CASVKGGAAGEKLFF. The CDR3 nucleotides read TGTGCCAGCGTAAAGGGGGGGGCGGCGGGTGAAAAACTGTTTTTT.